This paragraph covers one T cell receptor beta chain sequence. What antigen it recognizes has not been identified. The input lacks base qualities; no much larger clone sits a single base away. The immunoSEQ Assay, a bias-controlled multiplex PCR, was used to amplify TCRbeta CDR3 regions from genomic DNA. In the source study's methods: The number of nucleated cells in each sample was estimated from the amplification of reference gene primers within the assay. To quantify the absolute abundance of each unique TCRbeta CDR3 rearrangement, sequence reads were collapsed and filtered. Productive Simpson clonality was computed per sample as the square root of Simpson's diversity index over productive rearrangements. The source is immuneACCESS, and TCRdb retained only in-frame sequences with V and J called. Part of the clones is not carried over; for the studies checked, unresolved V genes explain less than half of this, and the remainder is unexplained. The DNA gave D and trimming, while V, J and clone size come from that table. This sample comprises more than 300,000 clones, almost 90% of them detected only once. The biggest ten clones account for more than 0.85% of the sample.

The source of the sample is a study of blood T cell repertoires in COVID-19 (dated by TCRdb to 2020 to 2022). Regarding the study in general: Samples covering the acute and convalescent phases of COVID-19 were provided by collaborators in the United States, Italy and Spain. Samples came from the ongoing ImmuneRACE study (first 160 participants) plus 1,254 subjects from 6 global collaborators. Where available, HLA class I and class II types were taken from metadata supplied by the sample provider and were not determined by assay-based typing. The prospective study material was composed of cDNA or gDNA derived from T cells, B-cell-depleted T cells, or PBMCs. The repertoires were released in a freely available public database intended as a resource for research on the immune response to SARS-CoV-2. Sample metadata almost always included a de-identified subject ID, COVID-19 status, age in years and sex. Deeply sampled blood TCRbeta repertoires from subjects exposed to, actively infected with, or recovered from COVID-19 were included in the dataset. Points the paper makes about the study in general: The amount of clinical and demographic metadata varied by source and participant and was provided uncurated.

The junction shows trimming of 6 bases on V and 6 bases on J, and the gene matches do not reach 14 bases of it. The germline V gene (reference sequence) supplies CDR1 SGHNT and CDR2 YYREEE. The CDR3 holds 16 amino acids from the cysteine to the phenylalanine. Only the CDR3 portion is preserved as DNA: 48 bases, with reading frame beginning at the first base. In Seattle, one collaborating source enrolled patients while the infection was active and tracked those patients longitudinally over the course of disease. Whole blood was collected in K2EDTA tubes by collaborating institutions according to the institutions' own protocols. For TCRbeta analysis, collaborators shipped samples in one of three forms: frozen whole blood, isolated PBMCs, or DNA extracted from either of those sample types.

The TCR was taken from a woman between 40 and 55 years old with COVID-19, enrolled during active disease. The sequence is built from TRBV5-4 and TRBJ2-1; a stretch of 8 junction bases matches TRBD2. Sequences were obtained from peripheral blood. In nucleotides, the sequence is TGTGCCAGCAATGAGGTTTTGGCGGGGGGCCCCAATGAGCAGTTCTTC. This codes for CASNEVLAGGPNEQFF.